This is a list of T cell receptor beta chains from one sample in a study of cytomegalovirus exposure and HLA in healthy donors. The assay was immunoSEQ multiplex PCR, and TCRdb's table has in-frame clones only and misses some. This sample has about 200,000 clones; roughly three quarters occur once, and the top ten carry approximately 0.4%. Sequencing input: PBMCs. The receptors stem from a male donor in good health and CMV-seropositive. Both conserved end residues are part of each CDR3. The order of the fields is V gene, D gene, clone size, J gene, CDR3 DNA, CDR3 protein. D genes are given only for firm matches. Size is omitted from some rows. Given values are once, few, many or a class for expanded clones.

>TRBV2|.|.|TRBJ1-3
TGTGCCAGCAGTGGGCAGAACACCATATATTTT
CASSGQNTIYF
>TRBV4-2|TRBD1|few|TRBJ2-1
TGTGCCAGCAGCGTACGGACAGGGGACCCCTACAATGAGCAGTTCTTC
CASSVRTGDPYNEQFF
>TRBV7-2|.|.|TRBJ1-5
TGTGCCAGCAGCTTGACAGTCCCCAATCAGCCCCAGCATTTT
CASSLTVPNQPQHF
>TRBV6-1|.|.|TRBJ2-7
TGTGCCAGCAGCCAACAGGTTCCCTACGAGCAGTACTTC
CASSQQVPYEQYF
>TRBV4-1|TRBD1|.|TRBJ2-5
TGCGCCAGCAGCCAAGGAATAACAGGGGGGACTGAGACCCAGTACTTC
CASSQGITGGTETQYF
>TRBV7-2|.|once|TRBJ2-1
TGTGCCAGCAGCCAGGGGCTGACAGGAACTTTGTTCTTC
CASSQGLTGTLFF
>TRBV16|.|few|TRBJ1-1
TGTGCCAGCAGCCAAGAAGGGAGCACTGAAGCTTTCTTT
CASSQEGSTEAFF
>TRBV7-9|TRBD1|.|TRBJ2-1
TGTGCCAGCAGATCCGGGACAGCCCTCAGTGGGCAGTTCTTC
CASRSGTALSGQFF
>TRBV6-1|.|.|TRBJ2-7
TGTGCCAGCAGCACACAGGGCGACGAGCTGTACTTC
CASSTQGDELYF
>TRBV7-2|.|.|TRBJ1-3
TGTGCCAGCAGCTTACTTCCGGGGGAAGGCTTAGGAAACACCATATATTTT
CASSLLPGEGLGNTIYF
>TRBV7-3|.|.|TRBJ2-3
TGTGCCAGCAGCTTAACGTCAAGCACAGATACGCAGTATTTT
CASSLTSSTDTQYF
>TRBV28|.|.|TRBJ1-5
TGTGCCAGCAGCCAATCCAAGGGGCTTCGGGGCAATCAGCCCCAGCATTTT
CASSQSKGLRGNQPQHF
>TRBV5-5|.|.|TRBJ2-7
TGTGCCAGCAGCTTGGTCGACAGCGACCCCACGTACTCCTACGAGCAGTACTTC
CASSLVDSDPTYSYEQYF
>TRBV7-9|.|few|TRBJ2-3
TGTGCCAGCAGCTTAGCGAGGAAAAGCACAGATACGCAGTATTTT
CASSLARKSTDTQYF
>TRBV7-2|TRBD1|.|TRBJ2-5
TGTGCCAGCAGCCGCAGACAGGGAGAAGGGGGAGAGACCCAGTACTTC
CASSRRQGEGGETQYF
>TRBV5-4|TRBD2|.|TRBJ2-3
TGTGCCAGCAGTGGGGGGCGGGAGGGCCGTACAGATACGCAGTATTTT
CASSGGREGRTDTQYF
>TRBV4-1|.|.|TRBJ2-1
TGCGCCAGCAGCCAAGAAGGGGCCCGGACGCGGGAGCAGTTCTTC
CASSQEGARTREQFF
>TRBV28|TRBD1|.|TRBJ1-1
TGTGCCAGCAGGGGGACAGCATTGGCCGCTTTCTTT
CASRGTALAAFF
>TRBV7-2|.|.|TRBJ1-5
TGTGCCAGCAGCTTAGTAGGGGGAAGCAATCAGCCCCAGCATTTT
CASSLVGGSNQPQHF
>TRBV6-5|TRBD1|.|TRBJ2-1
TGTGCCAGCAGTTTCGAAGCCGGGACAGGGTACAATGAGCAGTTCTTC
CASSFEAGTGYNEQFF
>TRBV2|.|.|TRBJ1-5
TGTGCCAGCAGGACCAGGGGTGGATCTTATCAGCCCCAGCATTTT
CASRTRGGSYQPQHF
>TRBV4-1|.|.|TRBJ1-2
TGCGCCAGCAGCCAGAACTCCGCTAACTATGGCTACACCTTC
CASSQNSANYGYTF
>TRBV5-1|.|few|TRBJ1-1
TGCGCCAGCAGCGCGACAGGGAACACTGAAGCTTTCTTT
CASSATGNTEAFF
>TRBV18|TRBD1|.|TRBJ1-2
TGTGCCAGCTCACTGGGACAGGGTGACTATGGCTACACCTTC
CASSLGQGDYGYTF
>TRBV2|TRBD1|few|TRBJ2-7
TGTGCCAGCAGCCTTTCAGGGACAGGGGTATACGAGCAGTACTTC
CASSLSGTGVYEQYF
>TRBV9|.|.|TRBJ2-7
TGTGCCAGCAGCGTAGGGACAACCTACGAGCAGTACTTC
CASSVGTTYEQYF
>TRBV18|.|.|TRBJ1-6
TGTGCCAGCTCACCCGACAGGAATTCACCCCTCCACTTT
CASSPDRNSPLHF
>TRBV18|TRBD1|.|TRBJ1-2
TGTGCCAGCTCACGGACGGGGACAGGGTCCAATGGCTACACCTTC
CASSRTGTGSNGYTF
>TRBV28|.|.|TRBJ1-2
TGTGCCAGCAGCTCACATCACGGGGGGCTGAACTATGGCTACACCTTC
CASSSHHGGLNYGYTF
>TRBV27|.|.|TRBJ2-5
TGTGCCAGCAGCCCACAGCCCCCTGGGAGTGGAGGGACCCAGTACTTC
CASSPQPPGSGGTQYF
>TRBV30|.|once|TRBJ2-1
TGTGCCTGGAGTGGTCTTTCTTCCTACAATGAGCAGTTCTTC
CAWSGLSSYNEQFF
>TRBV25-1|.|once|TRBJ2-2
TGTGCCAGCACCCTCTCCGGGACAAGTAACACCGGGGAGCTGTTTTTT
CASTLSGTSNTGELFF
>TRBV7-2|TRBD1|.|TRBJ2-2
TGTGCCAGCAGCCGGGACAGGGCCCGGGAGCTGTTTTTT
CASSRDRARELFF
>TRBV5-6|TRBD2|.|TRBJ2-3
TGTGCCAGCAGCTTGGCCGCGGGACTAGGTGCCCCAGATACGCAGTATTTT
CASSLAAGLGAPDTQYF
>TRBV7-9|.|.|TRBJ1-1
TGTGCCAGCATAGAGGCCAGGAGGGACACTGAAGCTTTCTTT
CASIEARRDTEAFF
>TRBV28|.|few|TRBJ2-7
TGTGCCAGCAGTTTATTGGGGGGAAAGCCTTCCGAGCAGTACTTC
CASSLLGGKPSEQYF
>TRBV7-9|.|.|TRBJ1-5
TGTGCCAGCAGCTTAACATATAGCAATCAGCCCCAGCATTTT
CASSLTYSNQPQHF
>TRBV19|TRBD2|.|TRBJ2-7
TGTGCCACGGGGGGGCCGGGAGAGCAGTACTTC
CATGGPGEQYF
>TRBV7-2|.|.|TRBJ2-7
TGTGCCAGCCATGACTTTGGCTACGAGCAGTACTTC
CASHDFGYEQYF
>TRBV7-2|.|.|TRBJ2-2
TGTGCCAGCAGCGGCCCCCCTAGCAACAGAGGGGAGCTGTTTTTT
CASSGPPSNRGELFF